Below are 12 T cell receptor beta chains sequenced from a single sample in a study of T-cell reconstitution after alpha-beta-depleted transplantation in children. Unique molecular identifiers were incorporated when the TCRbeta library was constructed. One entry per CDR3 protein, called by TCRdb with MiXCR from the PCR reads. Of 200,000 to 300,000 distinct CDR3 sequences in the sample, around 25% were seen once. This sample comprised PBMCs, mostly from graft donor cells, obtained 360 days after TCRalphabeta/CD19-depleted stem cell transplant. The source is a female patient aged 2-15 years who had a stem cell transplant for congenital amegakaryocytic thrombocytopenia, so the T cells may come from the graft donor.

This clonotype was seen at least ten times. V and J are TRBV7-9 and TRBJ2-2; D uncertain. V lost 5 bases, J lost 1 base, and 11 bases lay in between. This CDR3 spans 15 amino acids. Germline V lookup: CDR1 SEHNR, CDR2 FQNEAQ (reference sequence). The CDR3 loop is CASSAKVGNTGELFF. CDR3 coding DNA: TGTGCCAGCAGCGCGAAAGTCGGGAACACCGGGGAGCTGTTTTTT. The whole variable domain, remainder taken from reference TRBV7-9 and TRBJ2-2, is DTGVSQNPRHKITKRGQNVTFRCDPISEHNRLYWYRQTLGQGPEFLTYFQNEAQLEKSRLLSDRFSAERPKGSFSTLEIQRTEQGDSAMYLCASSAKVGNTGELFFGEGSRLTVL.

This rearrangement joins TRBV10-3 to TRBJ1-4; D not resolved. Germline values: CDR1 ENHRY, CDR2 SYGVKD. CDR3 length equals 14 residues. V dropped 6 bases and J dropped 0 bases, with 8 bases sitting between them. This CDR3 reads CAIRNTATNEKLFF. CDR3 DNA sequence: TGTGCCATCAGAAACACTGCAACTAATGAAAAACTGTTTTTT.

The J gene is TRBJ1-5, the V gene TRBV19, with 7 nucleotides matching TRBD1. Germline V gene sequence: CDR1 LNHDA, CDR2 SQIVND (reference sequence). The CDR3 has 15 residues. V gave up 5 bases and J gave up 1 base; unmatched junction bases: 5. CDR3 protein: CASSARGSSNQPQHF. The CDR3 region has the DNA TGTGCCAGTAGTGCCAGGGGGTCGAGCAATCAGCCCCAGCATTTT.

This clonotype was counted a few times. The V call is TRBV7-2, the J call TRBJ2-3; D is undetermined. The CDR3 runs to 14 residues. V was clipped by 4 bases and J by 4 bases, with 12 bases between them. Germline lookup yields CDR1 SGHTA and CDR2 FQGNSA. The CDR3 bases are TGTGCCAGCAGCTATAATACGTGGGCAGATACGCAGTATTTT. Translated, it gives CASSYNTWADTQYF.

As DNA, the CDR3 is TGTGCCACCAGTGACCCACGACTGGGCCAAAGCTCCTACAATGAGCAGTTCTTC. Translation: CATSDPRLGQSSYNEQFF. V usage is TRBV24-1 and J usage is TRBJ2-1; D gene ambiguous. V was trimmed by 4 bases and J by 0 bases, leaving 18 bases between them. The CDR3 loop spans 18 amino acids. Germline CDR1 and CDR2: KGHDR and SFDVKD.

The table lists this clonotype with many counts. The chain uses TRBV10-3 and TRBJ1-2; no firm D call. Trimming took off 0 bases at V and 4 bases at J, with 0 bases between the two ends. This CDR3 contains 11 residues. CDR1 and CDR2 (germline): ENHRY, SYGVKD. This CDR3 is CAISESYGYTF. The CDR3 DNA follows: TGTGCCATCAGTGAGTCCTATGGCTACACCTTC.

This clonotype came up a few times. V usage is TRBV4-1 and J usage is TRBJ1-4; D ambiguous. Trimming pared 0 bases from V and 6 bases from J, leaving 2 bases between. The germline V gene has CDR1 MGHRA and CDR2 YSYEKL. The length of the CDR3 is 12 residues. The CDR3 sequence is CASSQEDEKLFF. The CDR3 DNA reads TGCGCCAGCAGCCAAGAAGATGAAAAACTGTTTTTT.

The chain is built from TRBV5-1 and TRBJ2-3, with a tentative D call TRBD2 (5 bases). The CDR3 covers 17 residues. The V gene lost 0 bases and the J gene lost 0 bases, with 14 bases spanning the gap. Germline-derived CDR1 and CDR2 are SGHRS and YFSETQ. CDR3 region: CASSLGRLRTSTDTQYF. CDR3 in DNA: TGCGCCAGCAGCTTGGGACGACTCAGGACTAGCACAGATACGCAGTATTTT.

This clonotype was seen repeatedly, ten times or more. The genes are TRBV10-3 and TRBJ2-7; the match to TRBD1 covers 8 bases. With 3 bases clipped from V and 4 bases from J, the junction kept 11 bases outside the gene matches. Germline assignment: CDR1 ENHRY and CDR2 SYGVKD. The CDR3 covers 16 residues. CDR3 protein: CAISEFMQGAQYEQYF. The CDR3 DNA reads TGTGCCATCAGTGAATTTATGCAGGGGGCACAATACGAGCAGTACTTC.

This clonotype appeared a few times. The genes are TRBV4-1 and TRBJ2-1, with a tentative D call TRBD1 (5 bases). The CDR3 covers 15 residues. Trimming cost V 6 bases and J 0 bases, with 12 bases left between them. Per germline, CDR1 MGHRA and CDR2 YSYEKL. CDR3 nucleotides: TGCGCCAGCAGGGGGCTGGGAATCTCCTACAATGAGCAGTTCTTC. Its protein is CASRGLGISYNEQFF.

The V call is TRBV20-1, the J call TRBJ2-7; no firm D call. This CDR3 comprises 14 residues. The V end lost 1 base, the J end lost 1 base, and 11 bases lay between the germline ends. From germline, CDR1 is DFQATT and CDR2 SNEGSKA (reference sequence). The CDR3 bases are TGCAGTGCTAGAGTTTTAGCCCCTTCCTACGAGCAGTACTTC. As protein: CSARVLAPSYEQYF.

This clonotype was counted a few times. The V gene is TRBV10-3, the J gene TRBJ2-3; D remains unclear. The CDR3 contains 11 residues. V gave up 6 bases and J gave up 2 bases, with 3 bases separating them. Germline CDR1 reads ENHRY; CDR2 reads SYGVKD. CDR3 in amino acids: CAIRATDTQYF. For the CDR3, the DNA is TGTGCCATCAGGGCCACAGATACGCAGTATTTT.